These T cell receptor beta chains were read from a single sample in a study of beta chain features in type 1 diabetes. Profiling relied on immunoSEQ multiplex PCR, and the TCRdb table lists in-frame clones only, not all of them. The data contain about 220,000 clones, about a tenth of them singletons. Sequenced material: central memory CD4+ T cells from blood. The receptors come from a man aged 18 to 29 in good health. CDR3s include the opening cysteine and the closing phenylalanine or tryptophan. A D gene is named only where the DNA matches it firmly. Rows may omit the clone size; those that give it use once, few, many or a size class.

d_call j_call clone_size v_call cdr3_nt cdr3_aa
TRBD1 TRBJ2-7 NA TRBV5-1 TGCGCCAGCAGTCATCGACAGGGCCGATCCTACGAGCAGTACTTC CASSHRQGRSYEQYF
TRBD2 TRBJ2-1 few TRBV7-9 TGTGCCAGCAGCTTTCCGCGACTAGCGGGAAGCTCCTACAATGAGCAGTTCTTC CASSFPRLAGSSYNEQFF
NA TRBJ1-1 few TRBV15 TGTGCCACCAGCAGATATAACAAGAACACTGAAGCTTTCTTT CATSRYNKNTEAFF
NA TRBJ2-7 many TRBV7-9 TGTGCCAGCAGCTTCCATGAGTCTTCCTACGAGCAGTACTTC CASSFHESSYEQYF
NA TRBJ2-5 few TRBV7-9 TGTGCCAGCAGCTTCAGTAGAAGTTCGGGCCAAGAGACCCAGTACTTC CASSFSRSSGQETQYF
TRBD2 TRBJ2-1 NA TRBV7-9 TGTGCCAGCAGCTCCTCTAGCGGGAGGGCCTATGAGCAGTTCTTC CASSSSSGRAYEQFF
NA TRBJ2-5 NA TRBV7-3 TGTGCCAGCAGCTTAACCTTTGGGGAGACCCAGTACTTC CASSLTFGETQYF
NA TRBJ2-3 few TRBV18 TGTGCCAGCTCACCACCCCAGAGGGCTAGACACACAGATACGCAGTATTTT CASSPPQRARHTDTQYF
NA TRBJ2-2 few TRBV7-9 TGTGCCAGCAGCTTTGGATCAGCGAACACCGGGGAGCTGTTTTTT CASSFGSANTGELFF
TRBD2 TRBJ2-2 NA TRBV7-8 TGTGCCAGCAGCTTAGAAGGACTAGGGTACACCGGGGAGCTGTTTTTT CASSLEGLGYTGELFF
TRBD1 TRBJ1-5 few TRBV4-3 TGCGCCAGCAGCCCGGACAGGGGGCCGAATCAGCCCCAGCATTTT CASSPDRGPNQPQHF